This TCR beta chain was observed in a study of blood T cell repertoires in COVID-19. Only a few counts were recorded for this clone. Here immunoSEQ multiplex PCR was the method, and the copy in TCRdb shows in-frame clones only, minus some. The table includes 150,000 to 200,000 clones, 70% to 85% detected once. The V segment lost 6 bases and the J segment 9 bases; nucleotides outside the gene matches: 3. Germline V lookup: CDR1 DFQATT, CDR2 SNEGSKA (reference sequence). This CDR3 region has 11 residues. This sequence was found in a human donor with acute or convalescent COVID-19. The donor label of this sample is uncertain. Sequenced material: peripheral blood. The chain couples TRBV20-1 to TRBJ1-2, with 11 positions matching TRBD1. CDR3 nucleotide sequence: TGCAGTGCATGGACAGGGGGCAGCTACACCTTC. Its protein product is CSAWTGGSYTF.